This entry lists 18 T cell receptor beta chains sequenced from one sample in a study of T cell responses to AZD1222 COVID-19 vaccine. Produced via immunoSEQ multiplex PCR; TCRdb's table is partial and in-frame only. The data contain roughly 150,000 clones, around 85% of them seen just once; the ten biggest clones take up around 1.1%. Source: peripheral blood, taken 28 days after the second AZD1222 dose. These receptors all stem from an adult who received the AZD1222 COVID-19 vaccine.

The chain is built from TRBV19 and TRBJ1-2; D uncertain. The CDR3 is made up of 15 amino acids. The germline V and J ends were trimmed by 2 bases and 2 bases, with 12 bases remaining between them. The germline CDR1 and CDR2 sequences are LNHDA and SQIVND (reference sequence). CDR3 sequence reads: CASSIRPDPNYGYTF. DNA of the CDR3: TGTGCCAGTAGTATAAGGCCAGACCCGAACTATGGCTACACCTTC.

The rearrangement links TRBV5-6 to TRBJ1-2, with 9 bases fitting TRBD1. V shed 4 bases and J 5 bases; nucleotides not matched to a gene: 6. The CDR3 runs to 14 residues. Looked up from germline, CDR1 is SGHDT and CDR2 is YYEEEE. The CDR3 spells CASSPGQGRYGYTF. The CDR3 DNA follows: TGTGCCAGCAGCCCGGGACAGGGAAGATATGGCTACACCTTC.

In DNA, the CDR3 is TGTGCCAGCAGCCTTACAGATTACTACGAGCAGTACTTC. This gives the protein CASSLTDYYEQYF. The V call is TRBV6-5, the J call TRBJ2-7; D remains ambiguous. Germline-derived CDR1 and CDR2 are MNHEY and SVGAGI. This CDR3 region has 13 residues. Trimming left V 6 bases short and J 3 bases short, with 12 bases between.

This clone has just a few counts. The chain employs TRBV19 and TRBJ2-7; 7 bases fit TRBD1. The V and J ends lost 2 bases and 3 bases, in that order; junction bases with no gene match: 7. The V gene's germline CDR1 is LNHDA and CDR2 SQIVND (reference sequence). This CDR3 has 15 residues. The CDR3 sequence is CASSIRQGSHYEQYF. The CDR3 DNA reads as TGTGCCAGTAGTATAAGACAGGGCTCACACTACGAGCAGTACTTC.

The chain employs TRBV2 and TRBJ1-4; D perhaps matches TRBD1 (6 bases). Germline-derived CDR1 and CDR2 are SNHLY and FYNNEI. The CDR3 consists of 15 residues. V shed 6 bases and J shed 7 bases, with 18 bases lying between them. The CDR3 protein is CASRKTGTIPEKLFF. DNA for the CDR3: TGTGCCAGCAGGAAAACCGGGACAATCCCTGAAAAACTGTTTTTT.

Notes on this clone: The sample holds other DNA sequences that translate to the same CDR3. The gene calls are TRBV6-1 and TRBJ2-7, with D hard to call. There are 12 residues in the CDR3. Germline V gene lookup returns CDR1 MNHNS and CDR2 SASEGT. V was cut by 0 bases and J by 3 bases, with 3 bases left in between. The CDR3, as DNA: TGTGCCAGCAGTGAAGCCAGCTACGAGCAGTACTTC. It is translated as CASSEASYEQYF.

The chain combines TRBV4-2 with TRBJ2-7; D might be TRBD1 or TRBD2, each matching 5 bases. This CDR3 comprises 17 residues. V shed 3 bases and J shed 0 bases, with 18 bases lying between them. Germline values: CDR1 LGHNA, CDR2 YNFKEQ. The CDR3 DNA reads as TGTGCCAGCAGCCAGCTAACCGGGACCCGGGGCTCCTACGAGCAGTACTTC. It yields the protein CASSQLTGTRGSYEQYF.

The chain carries TRBV5-1 and TRBJ1-5; 11 bases align to TRBD1. J was trimmed by 7 bases and V by 0 bases; bases with no gene match: 3. This CDR3 is 15 amino acids long. Germline lookup yields CDR1 SGHRS and CDR2 YFSETQ. The CDR3 loop is CASSLGGQGDQPQHF. Here the CDR3 DNA reads TGCGCCAGCAGCTTGGGGGGACAGGGGGACCAGCCCCAGCATTTT.

The rearrangement uses TRBV19 and TRBJ2-7, with a weak D call TRBD1 (6 bases). Germline CDR1 reads LNHDA; CDR2 reads SQIVND (reference sequence). The CDR3 consists of 14 residues. V lost 2 bases and J 1 base, leaving 9 bases between the germline ends. CDR3 in amino acids: CASSISGQSYEQYF. CDR3 in DNA: TGTGCCAGTAGTATATCTGGACAGTCCTACGAGCAGTACTTC.

The chain links TRBV10-3 to TRBJ1-2; D may be TRBD1 (5 bases). CDR1 and CDR2 (germline): ENHRY, SYGVKD. This CDR3 has 15 residues. Deletions cut 3 bases from V and 0 bases from J, with 11 bases between. The CDR3 sequence is CAISDPEGPNYGYTF. CDR3 DNA: TGTGCCATCAGTGACCCCGAGGGGCCTAACTATGGCTACACCTTC.

The J gene is TRBJ2-7, the V gene TRBV11-2, with TRBD2 matching over 8 bases. The CDR3 extends over 14 amino acids. With V trimmed by 0 bases and J by 9 bases, 7 bases remained unmatched. Germline V gene data show CDR1 as SGHAT and CDR2 as FQNNGV. The CDR3 sequence: CASSLDGTSSAQYF. As DNA, the CDR3 is TGTGCCAGCAGCTTAGACGGGACTAGTTCCGCGCAGTACTTC.

This sequence joins TRBV7-2 and TRBJ1-2; D perhaps matches TRBD1 (6 bases). The V end was cut by 2 bases, the J end by 5 bases, with 12 bases between. The germline V gene has CDR1 SGHTA and CDR2 FQGNSA. This CDR3 spans 14 amino acids. This CDR3 is CASSLINRAYGYTF. CDR3 DNA: TGTGCCAGCAGCTTAATTAACAGGGCGTATGGCTACACCTTC.

The CDR3 nucleotides are TGTGCCAGCAGCCAAAAAGGACAGGGGGAAGCTTTCTTT. It translates to CASSQKGQGEAFF. The chain recombines TRBV3-1 (or the pseudogene TRBV3-2) with TRBJ1-1; TRBD1 matches 9 bases. This CDR3 comprises 13 residues. The germline V gene encodes CDR1 LGHDT and CDR2 YNNKEL (reference sequence). Trimming at V came to 2 bases and at J to 8 bases, leaving 3 bases not matched to a gene.

This clone was seen once. The chain is built from TRBV7-2 and TRBJ1-2; weak D call: TRBD1 (5 bases). The V end was cut by 5 bases, the J end by 4 bases, with 20 bases between. The CDR3 has 16 residues. The germline gives CDR1 SGHTA, CDR2 FQGNSA. The CDR3: CASSATVLGDRYGYTF. In DNA form, the CDR3 reads TGTGCCAGCAGCGCCACGGTATTGGGGGATCGCTATGGCTACACCTTC.

In DNA, the CDR3 is TGTGCCAGTAGTATAAAGGTTGGGGACAGGTTGAAATCCGTGACATCCTACGAGCAGTACTTC. Translation gives CASSIKVGDRLKSVTSYEQYF. This chain joins TRBV19 and TRBJ2-7, with TRBD1 identical over 8 bases. CDR1 LNHDA and CDR2 SQIVND come from the germline V gene (reference sequence). This CDR3 region has 21 residues. Trimming took 2 bases from V and 1 from J; bases not matched to a gene: 22. Variable domain in full (rest from reference TRBV19 and TRBJ2-7): DGGITQSPKYLFRKEGQNVTLSCEQNLNHDAMYWYRQDPGQGLRLIYYSQIVNDFQKGDIAEGYSVSREKKESFPLTVTSAQKNPTAFYLCASSIKVGDRLKSVTSYEQYFGPGTRLTVT.

This clone was seen a few times. V is TRBV7-9 and J is TRBJ2-1; D is uncertain. Germline V gene sequence: CDR1 SEHNR, CDR2 FQNEAQ (reference sequence). V gave up 1 base and J gave up 1 base, with 17 bases separating them. This CDR3 spans 18 amino acids. As DNA, the CDR3 is TGTGCCAGCAGCTTAGTAAGCTTAGTCGGTGGGTCCTACAATGAGCAGTTCTTC. Protein: CASSLVSLVGGSYNEQFF.

The J gene is TRBJ2-1, the V gene TRBV19; D ambiguous. Germline V lookup: CDR1 LNHDA, CDR2 SQIVND (reference sequence). The CDR3 consists of 12 residues. Between the trimmed V and J ends, which lost 3 bases and 6 bases, there was a span of 6 bases. The CDR3 sequence is CASSITLNEQFF. CDR3 nucleotides: TGTGCCAGTAGTATTACTCTCAATGAGCAGTTCTTC.

The chain couples TRBV4-1 to TRBJ1-4; D is unresolved. V was clipped by 0 bases and J by 8 bases, with 16 bases between them. This CDR3 region has 16 residues. Germline values: CDR1 MGHRA, CDR2 YSYEKL. The CDR3, as DNA: TGCGCCAGCAGCCAAGAGAATATTGGTCTCCGGGAAAAACTGTTTTTT. Translating it yields CASSQENIGLREKLFF.